This T cell receptor (beta chain) appears in the sequencing data of a study of blood T cell repertoires in COVID-19 (dated by TCRdb to about 2020). Regarding the complete study: Samples from collaborators originated in the United States, Italy and Spain and spanned both the acute and convalescent phases of COVID-19. A freely available public database, intended as a resource for researchers studying the immune response to SARS-CoV-2, is where the repertoires were released. The prospective study material was composed of cDNA or gDNA derived from T cells, B-cell-depleted T cells, or PBMCs. The samples were drawn from the first 160 participants of the ongoing ImmuneRACE study and from over 950 subjects provided by 6 global collaborators. Where available, HLA class I and class II types were taken from metadata supplied by the sample provider and were not determined by assay-based typing. Deeply sampled blood TCRbeta repertoires from subjects exposed to, actively infected with, or recovered from COVID-19 were included in the dataset. Sample metadata almost always included a de-identified subject ID, COVID-19 status, age in years and sex.

TCRbeta CDR3 regions were amplified from genomic DNA by means of the immunoSEQ Assay, a bias-controlled multiplex PCR. The study's own analysis went as follows. The number of nucleated cells in each sample was estimated from the amplification of reference gene primers within the assay. Sequence reads were collapsed and filtered to measure the absolute abundance of every unique TCRbeta CDR3 rearrangement. For each sample, productive Simpson clonality was calculated as the square root of Simpson's diversity index over productive rearrangements. The table comes from immuneACCESS by way of TCRdb, which keeps in-frame sequences with V and J called. Part of the clones is missing from these tables; in studies checked, under half for an unresolved V gene and the rest for unknown reasons. V and J calls and clone size are given by that table; D and trimming were obtained from the DNA. The sample includes about 120,000 clones, with approximately 70% observed a single time. The leading ten clones occupy 1.9% of the sample.

Study-level results and caveats: How much clinical and demographic metadata was included differed by source and by participant, and the metadata was provided uncurated.

Whole blood was collected in K2EDTA tubes by collaborating institutions according to the institutions' own protocols. For TCRbeta analysis, collaborators shipped samples as frozen whole blood, isolated PBMCs, or DNA extracted from either of those sample types. In regard to this clone: What antigen it recognizes has not been identified. No much larger clone is present one base from it, and per-base qualities are unavailable.

The CDR3 runs 11 amino acids, cysteine and phenylalanine included. Only the CDR3 part of the read is kept: 33 bases, read in frame from the first base. Looking up the germline V gene yields CDR1 KGHDR and CDR2 SFDVKD. V drops 9 bases and J drops 8 bases, leaving 9 bases in between. This TCR came from a woman in her seventies with acute or convalescent COVID-19. Sequenced sample: peripheral blood. In this chain, TRBV24-1 is recombined with TRBJ1-4; a tentative D match to TRBD1 spans 5 bases. The CDR3 in this case is CATGEGEKLFF. Here is the DNA: TGTGCCACCGGGGAGGGGGAAAAACTGTTTTTT.